One T cell receptor (beta chain) is described in this entry. The data were obtained in a study of blood T cells in healthy people across ages. Study-wide background: Every two T cells gave about one barcoded beta molecule via template switching.

Alongside a J-beta primer mix, a sample-barcoded 5' primer served in a second PCR lasting roughly 6 to 11 cycles. TCRdb redid the calling of the 5' RACE reads with MiXCR, one entry per CDR3 protein. This table has around 1,000,000 distinct CDR3 sequences, around 27% appearing once. Trimming removed 1 base from V and 2 bases from J; junction bases left unmatched: 6. The germline gives CDR1 LGHNA, CDR2 YSLEER. This CDR3 contains 16 residues. The same data also contributed to another study, on T cells of mothers and their children. Turning to that study: RNA that had been extracted went wholly into cDNA synthesis, at roughly 1.5 ug per 15 ul.

This sequence was found in a girl under 10 years old in good health. This chain joins TRBV4-3 and TRBJ2-7, with 9 nucleotides matching TRBD1. The sequenced sample consisted of blood. In DNA, the CDR3 is TGCGCCAGCAGCCAAGGAAGCGGACAGGGGACCTACGAGCAGTACTTC. Its translation: CASSQGSGQGTYEQYF.